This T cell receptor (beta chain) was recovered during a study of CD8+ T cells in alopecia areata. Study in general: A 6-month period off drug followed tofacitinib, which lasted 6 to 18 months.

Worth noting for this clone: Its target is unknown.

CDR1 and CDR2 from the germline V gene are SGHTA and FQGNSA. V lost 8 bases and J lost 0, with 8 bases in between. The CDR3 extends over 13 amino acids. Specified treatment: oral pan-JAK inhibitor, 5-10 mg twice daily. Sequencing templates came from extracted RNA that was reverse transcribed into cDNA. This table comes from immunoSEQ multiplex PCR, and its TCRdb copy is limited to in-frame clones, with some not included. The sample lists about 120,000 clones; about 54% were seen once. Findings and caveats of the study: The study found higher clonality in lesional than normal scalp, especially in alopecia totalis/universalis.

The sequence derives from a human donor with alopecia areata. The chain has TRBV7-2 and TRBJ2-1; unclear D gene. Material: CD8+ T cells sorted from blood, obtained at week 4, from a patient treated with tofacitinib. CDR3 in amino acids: CASGISSYNEQFF. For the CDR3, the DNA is TGTGCCAGCGGAATAAGCTCCTACAATGAGCAGTTCTTC.